This T cell receptor beta chain was profiled in a study of blood T cell repertoires in COVID-19. Method: immunoSEQ multiplex PCR; TCRdb's copy keeps in-frame clones and lacks some. The data hold 50,000 to 60,000 clones, with 85% to 90% observed a single time. Germline V gene sequence: CDR1 ENHRY, CDR2 SYGVKD. The CDR3 runs 19 residues. The V segment lost 5 bases and the J segment 1 base; nucleotides outside the gene matches: 11. The sequenced sample was peripheral blood. The chain has TRBV10-3 and TRBJ2-7, with 16 bases matching TRBD2. The receptor was derived from a human donor in a cohort sampled during active COVID-19. CDR3 nucleotide sequence: TGTGCCATCAGTCCGGGACAGGGGACTAGCGGGGGGGCGTCCTACGAGCAGTACTTC. This sequence encodes CAISPGQGTSGGASYEQYF.